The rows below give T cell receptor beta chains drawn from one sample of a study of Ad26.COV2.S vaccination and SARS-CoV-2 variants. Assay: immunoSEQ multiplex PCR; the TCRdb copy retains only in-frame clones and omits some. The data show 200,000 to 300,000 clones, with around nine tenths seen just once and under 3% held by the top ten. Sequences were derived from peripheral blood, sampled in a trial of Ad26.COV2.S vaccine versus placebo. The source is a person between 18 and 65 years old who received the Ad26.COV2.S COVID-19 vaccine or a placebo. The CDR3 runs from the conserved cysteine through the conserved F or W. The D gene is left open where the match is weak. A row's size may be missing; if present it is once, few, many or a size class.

CDR3: CASSQDYPRGPGEKLFF; DNA: TGCGCCAGCAGCCAAGATTATCCCAGGGGGCCGGGGGAAAAACTGTTTTTT; size: .; D: TRBD1; V: TRBV4-3; J: TRBJ1-4; length: 17
CDR3: CASSSTGVYGYTF; DNA: TGTGCCAGCAGCTCCACAGGGGTCTATGGCTACACCTTC; size: .; D: TRBD1; V: TRBV5-6; J: TRBJ1-2; length: 13
CDR3: CASSNPGPGNTEAFF; DNA: TGTGCCAGTAGTAACCCGGGACCGGGAAACACTGAAGCTTTCTTT; size: .; D: .; V: TRBV19; J: TRBJ1-1; length: 15
CDR3: CASSLLSSGGQETQYF; DNA: TGTGCCAGCAGCCTACTCTCTAGCGGGGGACAAGAGACCCAGTACTTC; size: .; D: TRBD2; V: TRBV25-1; J: TRBJ2-5; length: 16
CDR3: CASALAVKNTEAFF; DNA: TGTGCCAGCGCCTTGGCCGTCAAGAACACTGAAGCTTTCTTT; size: .; D: .; V: TRBV11-1; J: TRBJ1-1; length: 14
CDR3: CASSLGHGRETQYF; DNA: TGTGCCAGCAGCTTGGGGCATGGCCGGGAGACCCAGTACTTC; size: .; D: .; V: TRBV7-9; J: TRBJ2-5; length: 14
CDR3: CASSVVGGTQETQYF; DNA: TGTGCCAGCAGCGTAGTTGGAGGGACTCAAGAGACCCAGTACTTC; size: .; D: .; V: TRBV9; J: TRBJ2-5; length: 15
CDR3: CASSQRSEQYF; DNA: TGTGCCAGCAGTCAGAGGAGCGAGCAGTACTTC; size: .; D: .; V: TRBV12-3/TRBV12-4; J: TRBJ2-7; length: 11
CDR3: CASSQDQGAEQYF; DNA: TGTGCCAGCAGCCAAGACCAGGGGGCCGAGCAGTACTTC; size: .; D: TRBD1; V: TRBV12-3/TRBV12-4; J: TRBJ2-7; length: 13
CDR3: CASSSGRNEKLFF; DNA: TGTGCCAGCAGCTCGGGACGCAATGAAAAACTGTTTTTT; size: .; D: .; V: TRBV5-6; J: TRBJ1-4; length: 13
CDR3: CASSLRQGKYQPQHF; DNA: TGTGCCAGCAGCCTACGACAGGGGAAGTATCAGCCCCAGCATTTT; size: .; D: TRBD1; V: TRBV2; J: TRBJ1-5; length: 15
CDR3: CAIRRDLSTDTQYF; DNA: TGTGCCATCCGCCGGGACCTCAGCACAGATACGCAGTATTTT; size: .; D: .; V: TRBV10-3; J: TRBJ2-3; length: 14
CDR3: CASSQSRDGIYNEQFF; DNA: TGTGCCAGCAGCCAAAGCCGGGACGGAATCTACAATGAGCAGTTCTTC; size: .; D: .; V: TRBV5-4; J: TRBJ2-1; length: 16
CDR3: CASSRDRDRSQPQHF; DNA: TGTGCCAGCAGCCGAGACAGGGATCGGTCTCAGCCCCAGCATTTT; size: .; D: TRBD1; V: TRBV11-2; J: TRBJ1-5; length: 15
CDR3: CASSLQGGDEKLFF; DNA: TGCGCCAGCAGCTTACAGGGAGGTGATGAAAAACTGTTTTTT; size: few; D: .; V: TRBV5-1; J: TRBJ1-4; length: 14
CDR3: CASSPLREDSYNEQFF; DNA: TGTGCCAGCTCACCCCTCAGGGAAGACTCCTACAATGAGCAGTTCTTC; size: .; D: .; V: TRBV18; J: TRBJ2-1; length: 16